This T cell receptor beta chain is from a study of T-cell reconstitution after alpha-beta-depleted transplantation in children. A library of TCRbeta sequences, prepared with unique molecular identifiers, was generated. TCRdb reprocessed the PCR reads via MiXCR and lists one record per CDR3 protein. The sample shows about 500,000 distinct CDR3 sequences, 32% of them seen only once. The CDR3 contains 15 residues. Germline values: CDR1 SGHKS, CDR2 YYEKEE (reference sequence). The V end lost 1 base, the J end lost 3 bases, and 11 bases lay between the germline ends. This clonotype was counted only a few times.

The clonotype comes from a human donor who donated a stem cell graft to a child with aplastic anemia. The input for sequencing was PBMCs from the stem cell graft donor, taken from the stem cell graft. The chain recombines TRBV5-5 with TRBJ1-5; D perhaps matches TRBD1 (5 bases). CDR3 DNA: TGTGCCAGCAGCTTGCTTAGCAGGGACAATCAGCCCCAGCATTTT. This codes for CASSLLSRDNQPQHF.